The clone carrying this TCR beta chain was detected only once. As yet, its antigen is unknown. The data are from a study of graft-versus-host responses after intestinal transplantation. Overall study: Recipients were all induced with anti-thymocyte globulin, then given tacrolimus and steroids for roughly three years. Whole-study results and caveats: Ileal or blood samples showed some GvH clones first, and such clones were also found in recipient marrow. Individuals who had graft-donor T cell macrochimerism had allografts that showed high graft-versus-host to host-versus-graft clonal ratios. Researchers found peak circulating GvH clone levels linked to early post-transplant HvG declines.

TCRdb's copy holds only in-frame clones and misses some; the assay was immunoSEQ multiplex PCR. This sample has 70,000 to 80,000 clones, with 90% found just once. Per germline, CDR1 MNHEY and CDR2 SVGAGI. Germline trimming cut 6 bases from V and 5 bases from J; bases unmatched to any gene: 3. The CDR3 extends over 12 amino acids. The sample here was unstimulated CD8+ T cells sorted from spleen or lymph node cells, taken before intestinal transplant. The sequence derives from a human donor who received an intestinal transplant. V and J are TRBV6-5 and TRBJ2-5; 7 bases match TRBD2. DNA for the CDR3: TGTGCCAGCAGCCCCGGGGGGGAGACCCAGTACTTC. Translated: CASSPGGETQYF.